Listed below are T cell receptor beta chains from one sample, sequenced in a study of monozygotic twins with inflammatory bowel disease. TCRdb reworked the 5' RACE reads into one entry per CDR3 protein, no DNA. Its clone listing holds some 150,000 distinct CDR3 sequences. Sequenced material: blood. The receptors were gathered from a human donor with ulcerative colitis or Crohn's disease, or a healthy co-twin of an affected twin (not recorded which). Both conserved end residues are part of each CDR3. A clone size is listed for some rows: how often the clone was seen (once, few, many), or a class if it is expanded.

j_call v_call clone_size cdr3_aa
TRBJ2-5 TRBV2 . CASSERRGGLEDQYF
TRBJ2-1 TRBV5-1 . CASSLDGQTPNEQFF
TRBJ2-1 TRBV10-3 . CAISEKQSLHNEQFF
TRBJ1-1 TRBV20-1 . CSARDIDRNTEAFF
TRBJ2-1 TRBV20-1 . CSARAADQAGVWNEQFF
TRBJ2-3 TRBV29-1 . CSVKGQYTDTQYF
TRBJ1-5 TRBV7-9 . CASSLDLGQGDQPQHF
TRBJ2-7 TRBV7-2 . CASSRLPSGHYEQYF
TRBJ2-5 TRBV10-3 . CAISMKDRAETQYF
TRBJ2-3 TRBV7-9 . CASSPLIPPDTQYF
TRBJ1-2 TRBV12-3/TRBV12-4 . CASSFLGRDHGYTF
TRBJ2-1 TRBV7-9 . CASSPIVGSNEQFF
TRBJ1-4 TRBV29-1 . CSVERLGTTNEKLFF
TRBJ2-1 TRBV4-2 . CASSPGANEQFF
TRBJ2-2 TRBV4-1 . CASSQWPKVTGELFF
TRBJ1-6 TRBV20-1 . CSAPTVYNSPLHF
TRBJ2-5 TRBV20-1 . CSARDRRGGETQYF
TRBJ2-1 TRBV4-3 . CASSQDFTAKQFF
TRBJ2-7 TRBV20-1 . CSARGGTGSTFVSEQYF
TRBJ1-1 TRBV24-1 . CATSGLTGGEAFF
TRBJ2-1 TRBV11-2 . CASSLAGTSGEEQFF
TRBJ1-2 TRBV5-1 . CASSLTAGVDGYTF
TRBJ2-3 TRBV5-1 . CASSFPGQRGDTQYF
TRBJ1-1 TRBV7-8 . CASTSEYKWTEAFF
TRBJ2-6 TRBV2 . CASISGVGANVLTF
TRBJ1-2 TRBV30 . CAWSGGYYGYTF
TRBJ2-1 TRBV7-9 . CASSVSGGSSYNEQFF
TRBJ2-6 TRBV6-1 . CASSEAGFSGANVLTF
TRBJ1-2 TRBV27 . CASSLRVGQAHYNYGYTF
TRBJ2-5 TRBV13 . CASSSRGGNRQETQYF
TRBJ1-2 TRBV4-1 . CASSQDLGRPLNYGYTF
TRBJ2-5 TRBV10-3 . CAISLGGAEETQYF
TRBJ2-3 TRBV7-2 medium-sized CASSFDTDTQYF
TRBJ2-1 TRBV7-2 . CASSPPGGRDEQFF
TRBJ1-1 TRBV6-1 . CASSGSRGDDTEAFF
TRBJ2-1 TRBV5-1 . CASREEAFYNEQFF
TRBJ2-5 TRBV11-2 . CASSFGLGETQYF
TRBJ2-2 TRBV5-5 . CASSLALGTTGELFF
TRBJ2-5 TRBV7-2 . CASRRQSQETQYF
TRBJ2-5 TRBV7-2 . CASSLGISQETQYF
TRBJ2-2 TRBV18 . CASSPPPGHPTGELFF
TRBJ2-3 TRBV7-6 . CASSNALAGASDTQYF
TRBJ2-1 TRBV11-2 . CASSLSGEQFF
TRBJ1-2 TRBV11-2 . CASASRPFANYGYTF
TRBJ1-5 TRBV2 . CASGGTRGQPQHF
TRBJ2-7 TRBV5-4 . CASSTQTGADSDEQYF
TRBJ2-1 TRBV2 . CASSAQGGYNEQFF
TRBJ1-1 TRBV5-1 . CDSSTGTTNTEAFF
TRBJ1-2 TRBV5-5 . CASSSPGQGIRYTF
TRBJ2-3 TRBV7-8 . CASTPLRDTQYF
TRBJ2-7 TRBV20-1 . CSAAAGGSYEQYF